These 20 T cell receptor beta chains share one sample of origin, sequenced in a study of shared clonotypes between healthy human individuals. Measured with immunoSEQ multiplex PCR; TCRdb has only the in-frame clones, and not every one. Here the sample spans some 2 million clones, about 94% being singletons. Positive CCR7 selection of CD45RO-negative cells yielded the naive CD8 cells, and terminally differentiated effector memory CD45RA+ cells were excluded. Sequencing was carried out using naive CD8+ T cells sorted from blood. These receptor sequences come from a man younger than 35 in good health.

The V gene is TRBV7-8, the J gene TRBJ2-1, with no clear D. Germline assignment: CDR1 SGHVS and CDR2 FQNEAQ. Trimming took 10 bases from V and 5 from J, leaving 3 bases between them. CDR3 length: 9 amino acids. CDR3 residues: CATDNEQFF. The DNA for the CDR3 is TGTGCCACCGACAATGAGCAGTTCTTC. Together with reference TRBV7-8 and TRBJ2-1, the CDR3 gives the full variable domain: GAGVSQSPRYKVAKRGQDVALRCDPISGHVSLFWYQQALGQGPEFLTYFQNEAQLDKSGLPSDRFFAERPEGSVSTLKIQRTQQEDSAVYLCATDNEQFFGPGTRLTVL.

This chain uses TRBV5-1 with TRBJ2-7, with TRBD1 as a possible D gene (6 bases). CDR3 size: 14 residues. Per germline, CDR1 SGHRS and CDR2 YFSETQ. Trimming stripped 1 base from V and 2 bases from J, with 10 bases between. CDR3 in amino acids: CASSLKTGTYEQYF. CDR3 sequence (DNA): TGCGCCAGCAGCTTGAAGACAGGAACCTACGAGCAGTACTTC.

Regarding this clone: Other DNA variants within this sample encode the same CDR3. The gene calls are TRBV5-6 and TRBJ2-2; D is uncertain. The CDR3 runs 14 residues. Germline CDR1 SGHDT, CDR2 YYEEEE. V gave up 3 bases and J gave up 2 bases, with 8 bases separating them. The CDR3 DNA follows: TGTGCCAGCAGCTCGGGTCTTAACACCGGGGAGCTGTTTTTT. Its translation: CASSSGLNTGELFF.

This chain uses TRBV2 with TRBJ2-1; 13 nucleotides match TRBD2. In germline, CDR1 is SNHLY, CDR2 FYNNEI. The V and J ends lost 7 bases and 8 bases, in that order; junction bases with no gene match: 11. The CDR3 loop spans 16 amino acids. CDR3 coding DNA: TGTGCCAGCATCCTACCCCGGACTAGCGGGAGTTATGAGCAGTTCTTC. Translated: CASILPRTSGSYEQFF.

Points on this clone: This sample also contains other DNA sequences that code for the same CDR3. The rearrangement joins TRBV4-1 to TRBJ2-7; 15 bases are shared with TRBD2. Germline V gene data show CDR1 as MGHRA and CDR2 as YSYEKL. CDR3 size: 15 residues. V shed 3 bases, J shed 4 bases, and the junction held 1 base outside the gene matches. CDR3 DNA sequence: TGCGCCAGCAGCCAGGGGACTAGCGGGGGGTACGAGCAGTACTTC. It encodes CASSQGTSGGYEQYF.

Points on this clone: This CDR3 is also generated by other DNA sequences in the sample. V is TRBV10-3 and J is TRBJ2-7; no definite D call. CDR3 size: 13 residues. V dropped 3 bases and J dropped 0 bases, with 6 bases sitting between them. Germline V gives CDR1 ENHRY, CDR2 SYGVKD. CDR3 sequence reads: CAISEGTSYEQYF. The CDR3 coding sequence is TGTGCCATCAGTGAAGGAACCTCCTACGAGCAGTACTTC.

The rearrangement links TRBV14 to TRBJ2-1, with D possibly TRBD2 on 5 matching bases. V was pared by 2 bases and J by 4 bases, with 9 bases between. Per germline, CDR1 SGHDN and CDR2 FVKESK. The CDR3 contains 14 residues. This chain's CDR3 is CASSQPTGYNEQFF. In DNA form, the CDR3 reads TGTGCCAGCAGCCAACCCACGGGGTACAATGAGCAGTTCTTC.

CDR3 region: CASSEDGQGLDEQFF. CDR3 nucleotides: TGTGCCAGCAGTGAAGACGGACAGGGTCTGGATGAGCAGTTCTTC. J is TRBJ2-1 and V is TRBV6-1; 8 bases are a match to TRBD1. With 1 base clipped from V and 8 bases from J, the junction kept 7 bases outside the gene matches. The CDR3 runs 15 residues. The V gene's germline CDR1 is MNHNS and CDR2 SASEGT.

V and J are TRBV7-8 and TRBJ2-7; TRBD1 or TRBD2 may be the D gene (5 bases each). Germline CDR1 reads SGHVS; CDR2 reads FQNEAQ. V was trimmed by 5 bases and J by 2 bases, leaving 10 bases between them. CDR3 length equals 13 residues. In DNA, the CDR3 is TGTGCCAGCAGCACGCGAGGGGCCTACGAGCAGTACTTC. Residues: CASSTRGAYEQYF.

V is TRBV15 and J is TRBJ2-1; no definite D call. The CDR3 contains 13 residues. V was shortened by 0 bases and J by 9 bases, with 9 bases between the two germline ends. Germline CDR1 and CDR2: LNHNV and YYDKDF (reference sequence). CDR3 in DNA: TGTGCCACCAGCAGAGAGATCGGAACTGAGCAGTTCTTC. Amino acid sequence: CATSREIGTEQFF.

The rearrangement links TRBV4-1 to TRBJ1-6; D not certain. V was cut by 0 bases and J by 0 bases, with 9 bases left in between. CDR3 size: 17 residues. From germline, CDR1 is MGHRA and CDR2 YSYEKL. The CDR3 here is CASSQDPAGSYNSPLHF. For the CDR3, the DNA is TGCGCCAGCAGCCAAGATCCGGCGGGCTCCTATAATTCACCCCTCCACTTT.

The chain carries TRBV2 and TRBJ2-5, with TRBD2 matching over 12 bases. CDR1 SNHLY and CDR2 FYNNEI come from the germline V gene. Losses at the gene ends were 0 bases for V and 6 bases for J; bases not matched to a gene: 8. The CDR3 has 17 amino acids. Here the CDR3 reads CASSEALVTSGGKTQYF. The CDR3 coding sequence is TGTGCCAGCAGTGAAGCGCTTGTGACTAGCGGGGGTAAGACCCAGTACTTC. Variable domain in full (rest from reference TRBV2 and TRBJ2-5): EPEVTQTPSHQVTQMGQEVILRCVPISNHLYFYWYRQILGQKVEFLVSFYNNEISEKSEIFDDQFSVERPDGSNFTLKIRSTKLEDSAMYFCASSEALVTSGGKTQYFGPGTRLLVL.

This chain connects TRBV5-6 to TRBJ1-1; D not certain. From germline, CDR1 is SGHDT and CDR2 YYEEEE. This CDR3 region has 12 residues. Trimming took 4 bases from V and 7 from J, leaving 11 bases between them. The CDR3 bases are TGTGCCAGCAGCGGAGCCAGCGTTGAAGCTTTCTTT. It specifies CASSGASVEAFF.

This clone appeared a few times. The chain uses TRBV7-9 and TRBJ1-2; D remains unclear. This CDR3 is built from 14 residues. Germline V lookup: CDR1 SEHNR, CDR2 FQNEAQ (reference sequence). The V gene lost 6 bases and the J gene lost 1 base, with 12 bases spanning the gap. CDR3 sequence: CASRPIEGNYGYTF. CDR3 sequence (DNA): TGTGCCAGCAGGCCAATAGAGGGTAACTATGGCTACACCTTC. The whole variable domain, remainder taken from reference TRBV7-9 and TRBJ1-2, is DTGVSQNPRHKITKRGQNVTFRCDPISEHNRLYWYRQTLGQGPEFLTYFQNEAQLEKSRLLSDRFSAERPKGSFSTLEIQRTEQGDSAMYLCASRPIEGNYGYTFGSGTRLTVV.

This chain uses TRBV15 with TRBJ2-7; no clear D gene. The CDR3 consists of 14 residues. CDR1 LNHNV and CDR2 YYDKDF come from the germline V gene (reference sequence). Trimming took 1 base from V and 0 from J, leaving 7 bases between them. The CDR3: CATSRVDSSYEQYF. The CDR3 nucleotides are TGTGCCACCAGCAGAGTGGATAGCTCCTACGAGCAGTACTTC.

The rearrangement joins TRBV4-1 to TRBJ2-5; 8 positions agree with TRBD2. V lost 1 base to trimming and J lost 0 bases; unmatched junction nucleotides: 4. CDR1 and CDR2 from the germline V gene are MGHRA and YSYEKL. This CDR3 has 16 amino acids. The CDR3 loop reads CASSQVLAGYQETQYF. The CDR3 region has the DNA TGCGCCAGCAGCCAAGTGCTAGCGGGCTACCAAGAGACCCAGTACTTC.

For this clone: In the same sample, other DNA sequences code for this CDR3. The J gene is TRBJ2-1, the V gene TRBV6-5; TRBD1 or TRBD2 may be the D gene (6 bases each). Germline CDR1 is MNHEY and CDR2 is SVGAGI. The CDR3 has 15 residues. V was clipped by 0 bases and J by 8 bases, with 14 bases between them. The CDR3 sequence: CASSYSIVGGDEQFF. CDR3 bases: TGTGCCAGCAGTTACTCGATAGTGGGGGGCGATGAGCAGTTCTTC.

The CDR3 sequence: CASSEASMVGELFF. The DNA of the CDR3 is TGCGCCAGCAGCGAGGCTAGTATGGTCGGGGAGCTGTTTTTT. The gene calls are TRBV4-3 and TRBJ2-2; D is uncertain. V lost 5 bases and J 7 bases, leaving 14 bases between the germline ends. This CDR3 contains 14 residues. CDR1 and CDR2 (germline): LGHNA, YSLEER.

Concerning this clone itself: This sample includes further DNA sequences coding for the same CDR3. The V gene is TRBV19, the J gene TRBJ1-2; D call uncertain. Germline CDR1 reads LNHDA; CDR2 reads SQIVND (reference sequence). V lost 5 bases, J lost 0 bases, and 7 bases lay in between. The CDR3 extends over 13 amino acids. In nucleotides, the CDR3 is TGTGCCAGTAGTCCAGGTCCTAACTATGGCTACACCTTC. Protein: CASSPGPNYGYTF.

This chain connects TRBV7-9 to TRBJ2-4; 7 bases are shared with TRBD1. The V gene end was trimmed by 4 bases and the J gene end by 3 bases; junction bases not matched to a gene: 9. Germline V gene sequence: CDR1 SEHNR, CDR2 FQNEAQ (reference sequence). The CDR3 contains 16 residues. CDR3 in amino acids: CASSSTGLGGKNIQYF. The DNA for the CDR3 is TGTGCCAGCAGCTCGACAGGGTTAGGAGGCAAAAACATTCAGTACTTC.